This TCR beta chain was recorded in a study of T cells in Graves' hyperthyroidism and ophthalmopathy. Across the study: The initial diagnosis was the point when peripheral blood was collected, ahead of any treatment.

There were TCR beta CDR3 regions amplified from RNA transcripts. An initial round of RT-PCR targeting the TCR CDR3 relied on the HTBI primer set. TCRdb reprocessed the multiplex PCR reads via MiXCR and lists one record per CDR3 protein. The sample consists of about 300,000 distinct CDR3 sequences, around 16% of them appearing once. CDR3 length: 10 residues. Germline CDR1 reads DFQATT; CDR2 reads SNEGSKA (reference sequence). Trimming took 7 bases from V and 6 from J, leaving 8 bases between them. Patients with uncontrolled infections, other autoimmune diseases, pregnancy or lactation were excluded. Overall study findings and caveats: The model made its ophthalmopathy prediction, and onset followed a median about 5.9 months later.

This clonotype was picked up many times. What it binds is unknown. The sequence was collected from a man aged 30 to 45 with Graves' hyperthyroidism. Sequenced sample: blood. The V gene is TRBV20-1, the J gene TRBJ2-3; D not resolved. Written as DNA, the CDR3 is TGCAGTGGGAGAAGCGATACGCAGTATTTT. Translation: CSGRSDTQYF.